The clone carrying this T cell receptor (beta chain) turned up a few times. What it binds is not known. The entry originates in a study of CD8 T cells in ankylosing spondylitis. Findings and caveats of the study: The study identified a TCR beta motif of roughly eight highly homologous variants that appeared characteristic of ankylosing spondylitis blood. From matched ankylosing spondylitis synovial fluid, disease-linked clones were reportedly recovered at significantly enriched levels. A subset of motif variants has previously been described in the synovial fluid and blood of reactive arthritis.

The germline gives CDR1 SGHDT, CDR2 YYEEEE. The CDR3 extends over 15 amino acids. The V gene lost 1 base and the J gene lost 5 bases, with 15 bases spanning the gap. With molecular barcodes, quantitative 5'-RACE was used to make the TCR beta libraries. From the 5' RACE reads, TCRdb called clonotypes with MiXCR, one entry per CDR3 protein. Of some 840,000 distinct CDR3 sequences in the sample, 12% were seen once. This chain uses TRBV5-6 with TRBJ2-5; no firm D call. The clonotype originates from a male donor with ankylosing spondylitis. The material sequenced was blood, either unsorted or a sorted T cell fraction (not recorded which). CDR3 bases: TGTGCCAGCAGCTTGAGGCTGACGGGTGGGGAGACCCAGTACTTC. Protein: CASSLRLTGGETQYF.